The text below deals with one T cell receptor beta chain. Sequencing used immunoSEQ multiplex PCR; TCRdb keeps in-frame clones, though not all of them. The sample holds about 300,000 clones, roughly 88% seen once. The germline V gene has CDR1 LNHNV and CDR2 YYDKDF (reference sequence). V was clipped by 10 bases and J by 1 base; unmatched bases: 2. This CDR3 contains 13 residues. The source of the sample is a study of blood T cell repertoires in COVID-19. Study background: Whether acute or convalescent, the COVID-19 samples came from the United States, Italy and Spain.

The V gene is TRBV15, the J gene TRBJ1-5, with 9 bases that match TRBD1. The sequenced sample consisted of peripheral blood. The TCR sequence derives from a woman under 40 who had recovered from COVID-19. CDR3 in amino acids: CAIGTGSNQPQHF. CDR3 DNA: TGTGCCATAGGGACAGGGAGCAATCAGCCCCAGCATTTT.